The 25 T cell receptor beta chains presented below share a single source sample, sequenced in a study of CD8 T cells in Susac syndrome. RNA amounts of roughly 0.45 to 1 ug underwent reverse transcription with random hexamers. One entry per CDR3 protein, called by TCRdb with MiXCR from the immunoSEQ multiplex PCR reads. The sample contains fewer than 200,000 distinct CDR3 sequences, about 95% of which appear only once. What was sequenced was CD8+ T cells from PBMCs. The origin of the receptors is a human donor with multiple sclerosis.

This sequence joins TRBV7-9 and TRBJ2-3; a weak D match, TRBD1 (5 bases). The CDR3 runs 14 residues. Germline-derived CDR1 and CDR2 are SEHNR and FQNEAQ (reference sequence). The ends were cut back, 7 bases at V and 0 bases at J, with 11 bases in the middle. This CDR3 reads CASNRQVSTDTQYF. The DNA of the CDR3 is TGTGCCAGCAACAGGCAGGTCAGCACAGATACGCAGTATTTT.

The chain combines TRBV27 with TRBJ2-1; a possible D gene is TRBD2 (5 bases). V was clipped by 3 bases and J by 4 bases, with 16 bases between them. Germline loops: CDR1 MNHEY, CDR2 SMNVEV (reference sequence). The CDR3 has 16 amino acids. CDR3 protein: CASSFGRSGIYNEQFF. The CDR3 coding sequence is TGTGCCAGCAGTTTCGGACGTTCGGGGATTTACAATGAGCAGTTCTTC.

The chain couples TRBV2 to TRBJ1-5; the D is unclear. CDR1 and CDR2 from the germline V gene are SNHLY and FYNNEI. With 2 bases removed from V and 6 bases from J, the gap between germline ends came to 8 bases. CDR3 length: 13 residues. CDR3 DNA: TGTGCCAGCAGTGAACGTCGGGTTCAGCCCCAGCATTTT. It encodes CASSERRVQPQHF.

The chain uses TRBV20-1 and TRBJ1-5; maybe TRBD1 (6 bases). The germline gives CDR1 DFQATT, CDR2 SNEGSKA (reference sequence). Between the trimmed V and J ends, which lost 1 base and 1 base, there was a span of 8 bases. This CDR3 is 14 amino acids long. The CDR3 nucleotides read TGCAGTGCTAGAGTGCAGGGGAGCAATCAGCCCCAGCATTTT. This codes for CSARVQGSNQPQHF.

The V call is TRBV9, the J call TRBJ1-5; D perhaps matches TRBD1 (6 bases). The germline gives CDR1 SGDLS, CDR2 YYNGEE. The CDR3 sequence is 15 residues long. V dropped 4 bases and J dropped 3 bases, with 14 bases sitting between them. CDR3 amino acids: CASSPKGGPNQPQHF. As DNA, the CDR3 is TGTGCCAGCAGCCCTAAAGGGGGGCCCAATCAGCCCCAGCATTTT.

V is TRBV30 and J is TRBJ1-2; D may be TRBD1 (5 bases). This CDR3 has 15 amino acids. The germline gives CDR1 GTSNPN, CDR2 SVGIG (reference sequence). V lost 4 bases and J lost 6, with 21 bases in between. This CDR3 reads CAWTPWAGHGDGYTF. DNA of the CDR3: TGTGCCTGGACCCCTTGGGCAGGGCACGGGGATGGCTACACCTTC.

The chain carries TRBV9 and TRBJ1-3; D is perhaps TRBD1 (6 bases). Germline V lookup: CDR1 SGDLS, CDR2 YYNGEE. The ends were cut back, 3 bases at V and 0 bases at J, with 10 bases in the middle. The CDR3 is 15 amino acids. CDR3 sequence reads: CASSGGTTSGNTIYF. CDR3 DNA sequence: TGTGCCAGCAGCGGAGGGACAACCTCTGGAAACACCATATATTTT. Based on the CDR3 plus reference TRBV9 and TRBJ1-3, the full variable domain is DSGVTQTPKHLITATGQRVTLRCSPRSGDLSVYWYQQSLDQGLQFLIQYYNGEERAKGNILERFSAQQFPDLHSELNLSSLELGDSALYFCASSGGTTSGNTIYFGEGSWLTVV.

In DNA form, the CDR3 reads TGTGCCAGCAGTTACGGGGCGAGGGAGCAGTTCTTC. It encodes CASSYGAREQFF. The chain employs TRBV6-2 or TRBV6-3 and TRBJ2-1; a weak D match, TRBD1 (5 bases). V dropped 2 bases and J dropped 10 bases, with 9 bases sitting between them. The CDR3 covers 12 residues. In germline, CDR1 is MNHEY, CDR2 SVGEGT.

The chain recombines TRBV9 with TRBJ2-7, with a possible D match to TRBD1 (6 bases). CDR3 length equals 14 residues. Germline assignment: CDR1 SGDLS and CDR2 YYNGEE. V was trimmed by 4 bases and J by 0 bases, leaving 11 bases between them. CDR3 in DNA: TGTGCCAGCAGCCATAGGGACAACTCCTACGAGCAGTACTTC. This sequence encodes CASSHRDNSYEQYF.

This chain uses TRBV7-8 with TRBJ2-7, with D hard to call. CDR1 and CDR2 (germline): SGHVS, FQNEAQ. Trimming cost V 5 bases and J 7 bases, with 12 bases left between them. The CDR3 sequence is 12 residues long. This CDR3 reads CASSTTSAEQYF. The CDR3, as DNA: TGTGCCAGCAGCACAACATCCGCGGAGCAGTACTTC.

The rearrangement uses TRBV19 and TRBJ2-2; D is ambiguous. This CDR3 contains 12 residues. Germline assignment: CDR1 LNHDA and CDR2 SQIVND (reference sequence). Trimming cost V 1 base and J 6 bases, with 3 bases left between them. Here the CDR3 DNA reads TGTGCCAGTAGTATAGTCGCCGGGGAGCTGTTTTTT. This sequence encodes CASSIVAGELFF.

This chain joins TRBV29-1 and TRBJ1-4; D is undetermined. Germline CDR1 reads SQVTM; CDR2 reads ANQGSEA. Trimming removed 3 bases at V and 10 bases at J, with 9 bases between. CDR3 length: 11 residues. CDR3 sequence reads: CSVDDLGKLFF. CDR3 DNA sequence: TGCAGCGTTGATGACCTGGGAAAACTGTTTTTT. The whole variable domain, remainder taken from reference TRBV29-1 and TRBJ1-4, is SAVISQKPSRDICQRGTSLTIQCQVDSQVTMMFWYRQQPGQSLTLIATANQGSEATYESGFVIDKFPISRPNLTFSTLTVSNMSPEDSSIYLCSVDDLGKLFFGSGTQLSVL.

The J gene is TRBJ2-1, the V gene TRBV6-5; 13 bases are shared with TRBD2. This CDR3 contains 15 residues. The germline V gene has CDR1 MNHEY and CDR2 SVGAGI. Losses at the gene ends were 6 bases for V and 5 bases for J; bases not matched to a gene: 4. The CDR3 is CASSHGTSGNNEQFF. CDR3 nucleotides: TGTGCCAGCAGCCACGGGACTAGCGGGAACAATGAGCAGTTCTTC.

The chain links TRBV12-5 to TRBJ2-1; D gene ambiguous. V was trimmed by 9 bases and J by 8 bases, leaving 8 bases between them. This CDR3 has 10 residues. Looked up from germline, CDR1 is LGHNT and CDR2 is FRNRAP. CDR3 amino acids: CASRLHEQFF. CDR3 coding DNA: TGTGCTAGCCGACTCCATGAGCAGTTCTTC.

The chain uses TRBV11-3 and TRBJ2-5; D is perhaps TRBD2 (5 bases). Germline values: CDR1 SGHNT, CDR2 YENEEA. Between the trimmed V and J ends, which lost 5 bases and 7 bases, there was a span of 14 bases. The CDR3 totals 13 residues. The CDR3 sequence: CASSSRGSGTQYF. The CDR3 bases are TGTGCCAGCAGCAGTAGAGGGTCCGGGACCCAGTACTTC.

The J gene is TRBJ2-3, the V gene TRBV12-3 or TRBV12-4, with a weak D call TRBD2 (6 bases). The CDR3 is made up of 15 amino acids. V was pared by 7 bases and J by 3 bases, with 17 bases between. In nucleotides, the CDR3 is TGTGCCAGCACCCTCCAGTCGGAGGGGACAGATACGCAGTATTTT. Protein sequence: CASTLQSEGTDTQYF.

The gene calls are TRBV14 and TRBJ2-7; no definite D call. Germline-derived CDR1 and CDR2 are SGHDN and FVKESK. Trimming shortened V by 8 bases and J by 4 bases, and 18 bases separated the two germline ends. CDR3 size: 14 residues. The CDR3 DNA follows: TGTGCCAGCTCCTATTTCGACACGCTGTACGAGCAGTACTTC. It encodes CASSYFDTLYEQYF.

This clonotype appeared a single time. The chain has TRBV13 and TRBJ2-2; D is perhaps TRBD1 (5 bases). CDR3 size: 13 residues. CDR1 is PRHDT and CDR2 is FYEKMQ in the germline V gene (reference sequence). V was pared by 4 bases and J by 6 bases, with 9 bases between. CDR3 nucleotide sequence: TGTGCCAGCAGCTCAGAACAGGCCGGGGAGCTGTTTTTT. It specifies CASSSEQAGELFF.

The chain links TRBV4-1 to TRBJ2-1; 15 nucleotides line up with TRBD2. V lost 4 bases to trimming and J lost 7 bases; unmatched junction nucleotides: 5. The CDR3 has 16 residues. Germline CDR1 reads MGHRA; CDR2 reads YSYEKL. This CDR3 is CASSRGLAGGVNEQFF. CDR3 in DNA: TGCGCCAGCAGCCGAGGACTAGCGGGAGGGGTGAATGAGCAGTTCTTC.

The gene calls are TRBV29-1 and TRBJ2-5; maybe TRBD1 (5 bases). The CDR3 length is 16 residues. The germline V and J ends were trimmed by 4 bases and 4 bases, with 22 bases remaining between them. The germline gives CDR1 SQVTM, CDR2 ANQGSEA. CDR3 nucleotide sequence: TGCAGCGTTGTCCGCAAGGGGAAAGCTATCGCAGAGACCCAGTACTTC. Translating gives CSVVRKGKAIAETQYF.

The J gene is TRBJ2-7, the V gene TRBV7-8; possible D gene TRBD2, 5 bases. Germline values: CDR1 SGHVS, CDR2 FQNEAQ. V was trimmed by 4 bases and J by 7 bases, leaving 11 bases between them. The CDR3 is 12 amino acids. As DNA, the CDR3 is TGTGCCAGCAGCTGGACTCCGCGTGAGCAGTACTTC. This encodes CASSWTPREQYF.

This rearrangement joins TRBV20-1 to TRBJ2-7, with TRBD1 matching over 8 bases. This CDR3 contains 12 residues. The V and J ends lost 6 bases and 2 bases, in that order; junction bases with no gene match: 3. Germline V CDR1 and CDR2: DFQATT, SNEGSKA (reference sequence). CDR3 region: CSATQGAYEQYF. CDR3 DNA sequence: TGCAGTGCAACACAGGGGGCCTACGAGCAGTACTTC.

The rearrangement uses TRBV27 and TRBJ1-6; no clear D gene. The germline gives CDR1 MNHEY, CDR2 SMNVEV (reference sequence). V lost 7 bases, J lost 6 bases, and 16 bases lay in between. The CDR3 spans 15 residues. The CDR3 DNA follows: TGTGCCAGCACCTCGGACCTCCTCTTTAATTCACCCCTCCACTTT. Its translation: CASTSDLLFNSPLHF.

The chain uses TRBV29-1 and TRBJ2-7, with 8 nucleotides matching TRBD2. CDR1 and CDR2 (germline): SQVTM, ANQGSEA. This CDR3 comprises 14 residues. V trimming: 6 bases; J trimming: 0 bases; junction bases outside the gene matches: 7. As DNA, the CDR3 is TGCAGCGTCAAAACTAGCGGAGCCTCCTACGAGCAGTACTTC. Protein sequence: CSVKTSGASYEQYF.

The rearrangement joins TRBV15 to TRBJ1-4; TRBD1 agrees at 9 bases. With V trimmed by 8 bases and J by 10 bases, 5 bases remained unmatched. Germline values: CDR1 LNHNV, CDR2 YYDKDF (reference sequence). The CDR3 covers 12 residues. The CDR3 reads CATRTGVGKLFF. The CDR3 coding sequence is TGTGCCACCCGGACAGGGGTGGGAAAACTGTTTTTT.